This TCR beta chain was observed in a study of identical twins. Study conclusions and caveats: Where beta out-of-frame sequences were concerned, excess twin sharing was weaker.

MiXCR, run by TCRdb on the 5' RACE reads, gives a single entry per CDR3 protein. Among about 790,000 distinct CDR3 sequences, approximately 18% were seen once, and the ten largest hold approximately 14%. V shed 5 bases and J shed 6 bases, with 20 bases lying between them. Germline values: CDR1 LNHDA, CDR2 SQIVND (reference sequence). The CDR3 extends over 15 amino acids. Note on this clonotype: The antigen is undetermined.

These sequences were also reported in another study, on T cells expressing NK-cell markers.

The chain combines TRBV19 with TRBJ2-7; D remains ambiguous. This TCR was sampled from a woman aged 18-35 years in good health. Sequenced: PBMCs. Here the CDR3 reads CASSPSGPSHAEQYF. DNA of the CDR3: TGTGCCAGTAGTCCATCAGGCCCGTCACACGCCGAGCAGTACTTC. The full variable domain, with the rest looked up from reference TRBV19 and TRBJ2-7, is DGGITQSPKYLFRKEGQNVTLSCEQNLNHDAMYWYRQDPGQGLRLIYYSQIVNDFQKGDIAEGYSVSREKKESFPLTVTSAQKNPTAFYLCASSPSGPSHAEQYFGPGTRLTVT.